Sequencing of this TCR beta chain was carried out in a study of T-cell reconstitution after alpha-beta-depleted transplantation in children. This clonotype has a count of ten or more. Molecular barcoding with unique molecular identifiers was used for the TCRbeta library. MiXCR, run by TCRdb on the PCR reads, gives a single entry per CDR3 protein. This table holds 250,000 to 350,000 distinct CDR3 sequences, roughly 9.5% found once. This TCR was recovered from a human donor who donated a stem cell graft to a child with SCID. Sequencing was performed on PBMCs from the stem cell graft donor, taken from the stem cell graft.

CDR3 sequence (DNA): TGTGCCAGCAGCCCTAGGAACAGGGGGGAGACCCAGTACTTC. Its translation: CASSPRNRGETQYF. This chain links TRBV9 with TRBJ2-5; 8 bases align to TRBD1. The CDR3 runs to 14 residues. Germline-derived CDR1 and CDR2 are SGDLS and YYNGEE. With V trimmed by 4 bases and J by 5 bases, 7 bases remained unmatched.